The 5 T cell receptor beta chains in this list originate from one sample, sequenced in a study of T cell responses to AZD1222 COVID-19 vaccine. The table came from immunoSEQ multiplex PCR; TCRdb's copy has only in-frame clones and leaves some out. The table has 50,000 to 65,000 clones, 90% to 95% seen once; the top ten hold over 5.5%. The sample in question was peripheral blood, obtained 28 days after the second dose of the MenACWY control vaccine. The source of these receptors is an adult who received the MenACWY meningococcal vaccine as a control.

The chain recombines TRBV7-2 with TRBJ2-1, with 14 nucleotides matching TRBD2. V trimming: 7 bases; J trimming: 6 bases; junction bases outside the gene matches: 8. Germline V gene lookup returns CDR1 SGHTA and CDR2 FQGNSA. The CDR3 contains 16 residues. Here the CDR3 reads CASTKGGTSGSNEQFF. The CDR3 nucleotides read TGTGCCAGCACCAAGGGGGGGACTAGCGGGAGCAATGAGCAGTTCTTC.

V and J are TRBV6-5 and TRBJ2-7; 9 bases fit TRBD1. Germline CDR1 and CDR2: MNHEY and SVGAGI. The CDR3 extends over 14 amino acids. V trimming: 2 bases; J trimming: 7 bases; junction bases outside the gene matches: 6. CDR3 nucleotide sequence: TGTGCCAGCAGTTACGGGACAGGGCGCCGAGAGCAGTACTTC. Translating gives CASSYGTGRREQYF.

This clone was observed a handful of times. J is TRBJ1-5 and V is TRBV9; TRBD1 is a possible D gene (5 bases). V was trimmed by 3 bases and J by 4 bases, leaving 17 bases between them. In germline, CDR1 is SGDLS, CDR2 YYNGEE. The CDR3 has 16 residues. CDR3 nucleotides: TGTGCCAGCAGCGGGGACGGGTCCCTGGGGAATCAGCCCCAGCATTTT. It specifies CASSGDGSLGNQPQHF.

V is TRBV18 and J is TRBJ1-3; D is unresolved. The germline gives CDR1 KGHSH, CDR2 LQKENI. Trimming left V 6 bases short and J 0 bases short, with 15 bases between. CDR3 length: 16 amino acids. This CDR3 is CASSELPAPSGNTIYF. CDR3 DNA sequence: TGTGCCAGCTCCGAACTCCCGGCACCCTCTGGAAACACCATATATTTT. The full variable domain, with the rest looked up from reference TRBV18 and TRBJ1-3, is NAGVMQNPRHLVRRRGQEARLRCSPMKGHSHVYWYRQLPEEGLKFMVYLQKENIIDESGMPKERFSAEFPKEGPSILRIQQVVRGDSAAYFCASSELPAPSGNTIYFGEGSWLTVV.

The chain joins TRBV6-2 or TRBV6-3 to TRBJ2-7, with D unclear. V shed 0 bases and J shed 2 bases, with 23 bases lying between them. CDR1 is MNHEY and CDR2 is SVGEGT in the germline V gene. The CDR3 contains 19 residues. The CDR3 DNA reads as TGTGCCAGCAGTTACTCGAAGGCGATTTGGGAACTTAAGCCCTACGAGCAGTACTTC. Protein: CASSYSKAIWELKPYEQYF.